The source of this T cell receptor (beta chain) is a study of early T cells in non-severe SARS-CoV-2 infection. The overall study: From unsorted whole blood, bulk RNA was sequenced, and the chains remained unpaired.

Unique molecular identifiers tagged individual cDNA molecules. TCRdb analysed the 5' RACE reads with MiXCR anew, one entry per CDR3 protein. The sample lists 35,000 to 50,000 distinct CDR3 sequences; approximately 7.1% were seen once. The CDR3 loop spans 16 amino acids. The germline gives CDR1 SEHNR, CDR2 FQNEAQ (reference sequence). V was cut by 5 bases and J by 3 bases, with 20 bases left in between. V is TRBV7-9 and J is TRBJ2-7; D perhaps matches TRBD1 (5 bases). Sequencing used whole blood. This receptor was identified in an adult who was a healthcare worker with PCR-confirmed SARS-CoV-2 infection or an uninfected control (not recorded which). The CDR3, as DNA: TGTGCCAGCAGCCCCCCCCTGCAGGGCCAAGACTACGAGCAGTACTTC. Translating it yields CASSPPLQGQDYEQYF.